This is a list of T cell receptor beta chains from one sample in a study of cytomegalovirus exposure and HLA in healthy donors. Generated by immunoSEQ multiplex PCR, the TCRdb table keeps only in-frame clones and is missing some. Among approximately 220,000 clones listed, approximately 78% were seen once. The sequenced sample consisted of PBMCs. The receptors here all came from a man aged 25 to 40 in good health and CMV-seronegative. Each CDR3 is given with its conserved first and last residue. The D gene is left open where the match is weak. For some rows the clone size is stated as once, few or many, or as a class when expanded; others skip it.

TRBV6-5,once,TRBD1,TRBJ2-1,TGTGCCAGCACCTACTCGGGGACAGGGTACAATGAGCAGTTCTTC,CASTYSGTGYNEQFF
TRBV5-1,.,TRBD1,TRBJ1-6,TGCGCCAGCAGCTCAACCGCAGGGGACAGTTCACCCCTCCACTTT,CASSSTAGDSSPLHF
TRBV28,.,.,TRBJ2-7,TGTGCCAGCAGTTTGTCCAGGGCGGGGGCCGGGGAGCAGTACTTC,CASSLSRAGAGEQYF
TRBV5-6,.,.,TRBJ1-5,TGTGCCAGCAGCTGGGGGGGGTTAGATCAGCCCCAGCATTTT,CASSWGGLDQPQHF
TRBV11-1,.,TRBD2,TRBJ2-3,TGTGCCAGCAGCTTAGGAGGCGGGGGGCGCACAGATACGCAGTATTTT,CASSLGGGGRTDTQYF
TRBV28,.,.,TRBJ1-2,TGTGCCAGCAGAACTGACGGGACATATGGCTACACCTTC,CASRTDGTYGYTF
TRBV5-5,once,.,TRBJ2-1,TGTGCCAGCAGTTTACTAAGTAGCGCTACCTACAATGAGCAGTTCTTC,CASSLLSSATYNEQFF
TRBV19,.,.,TRBJ2-7,TGTGCCAGTAGTACCGGACAGGGAGGGTACGAGCAGTACTTC,CASSTGQGGYEQYF
TRBV7-3,.,.,TRBJ1-1,TGTGCCAGCAGCCCCCCAGAAAACACTGAAGCTTTCTTT,CASSPPENTEAFF
TRBV28,.,.,TRBJ1-2,TGTGCCAGCAGTTTTGGCTCATTTAACTATGGCTACACCTTC,CASSFGSFNYGYTF
TRBV2,.,TRBD1,TRBJ2-7,TGTGCCAGCAGTTACCATCGGACAGGCGGCACCTACGAGCAGTACTTC,CASSYHRTGGTYEQYF
TRBV19,.,TRBD1,TRBJ2-2,TGTGCCAGTAGAGCGACAGGGTTCACCGGGGAGCTGTTTTTT,CASRATGFTGELFF
TRBV18,.,.,TRBJ1-1,TGTGCCAGCTCACAGAATGGGGGCGGTGGCACTGAAGCTTTCTTT,CASSQNGGGGTEAFF
TRBV7-9,.,.,TRBJ2-1,TGTGCCAGCAGCCTACGGGGAAGGGAGGACAATGAGCAGTTCTTC,CASSLRGREDNEQFF
TRBV4-1,.,TRBD1,TRBJ2-5,TGCGCCAGCAGCCAGGAAGGGCAGGGGGCACTGGAGACCCAGTACTTC,CASSQEGQGALETQYF
TRBV19,.,TRBD1,TRBJ2-7,TGTGCCAGTAGTGGGGGAAGCCGGGACAGGGCTTACGAGCAGTACTTC,CASSGGSRDRAYEQYF
TRBV19,.,TRBD1,TRBJ2-7,TGTGCCAGTACCGTCAGAGGGGACAGTCCATACGAGCAGTACTTC,CASTVRGDSPYEQYF
TRBV5-4,.,.,TRBJ1-1,TGTGCCAGCAGCCTGACAGGCGTTGATGAAGCTTTCTTT,CASSLTGVDEAFF
TRBV5-1,.,TRBD1,TRBJ2-1,TGCGCCAGCAGCTCGGGACAGTCCTACAATGAGCAGTTCTTC,CASSSGQSYNEQFF
TRBV7-2,.,.,TRBJ1-2,TGTGCCAGCAGCTTAGGAGACGGTAGGAGCCCCTATGGCTACACCTTC,CASSLGDGRSPYGYTF
TRBV13,.,.,TRBJ2-5,TGTGCCAGCAGCTTAGGCACAGGGTCGAAGACGACCCAGTACTTC,CASSLGTGSKTTQYF
TRBV29-1,.,TRBD1,TRBJ1-5,TGCAGCGTAGGACAGGGCAATCAGCCCCAGCATTTT,CSVGQGNQPQHF
TRBV9,.,.,TRBJ1-1,TGTGCCAGCAGCGTAGTCCAGGGGAACACTGAAGCTTTCTTT,CASSVVQGNTEAFF
TRBV6-1,.,TRBD1,TRBJ2-2,TGTACCAGCACCGGGACAGGGGGATCCGGGGAGCTGTTTTTT,CTSTGTGGSGELFF
TRBV6-4,.,.,TRBJ2-2,TGTGCCAGCAGTGACTCTATCGGGGAGCTGTTTTTT,CASSDSIGELFF
TRBV5-1,.,.,TRBJ1-5,TGCGCCAGCAGTTTCGACGGTGGAGATCAGCCCCAGCATTTT,CASSFDGGDQPQHF
TRBV27,.,.,TRBJ2-7,TGTGCCAGCAGTCCAAACAGTTACGAGCAGTACTTC,CASSPNSYEQYF
TRBV28,.,.,TRBJ1-2,TGTGCCAGCAGTTGGGGCTTACGTCAGGAGAGCTACACCTTC,CASSWGLRQESYTF
TRBV5-1,.,.,TRBJ1-2,TGCGCCAGCAGGCATGAGGCCAGTCCCCAATCCTCGTATGGCTACACCTTC,CASRHEASPQSSYGYTF
TRBV5-4,.,.,TRBJ2-7,TGTGCCAGCAGCCCATCCAGCTCCTACGAGCAGTACTTC,CASSPSSSYEQYF
TRBV28,.,TRBD1,TRBJ2-6,TGTGCCAGCAGTCCGCTCCGACAGGGTCCCAGCGTCCTGACTTTC,CASSPLRQGPSVLTF
TRBV10-3,.,.,TRBJ2-1,TGTGCCATCAGTGGGCAGGGCGCCTACAATGAGCAGTTCTTC,CAISGQGAYNEQFF
TRBV29-1,.,TRBD2,TRBJ2-2,TGCAGCGCAAATCTGCGGGGGGGGAGGGCCGGGGAGCTGTTTTTT,CSANLRGGRAGELFF
TRBV27,.,.,TRBJ1-6,TGTGCCAGCAGTGGGGCGTATAATTCACCCCTCCACTTT,CASSGAYNSPLHF
TRBV5-6,.,TRBD2,TRBJ2-7,TGTGCCAGCAGCGATTTGGGGAGCGGGGGCGGCTCCTACGAGCAGTACTTC,CASSDLGSGGGSYEQYF
TRBV11-2,once,.,TRBJ2-7,TGTGCCAGCAGCTTAGAAGGCGGGGTCTCCTACGAGCAGTACTTC,CASSLEGGVSYEQYF
TRBV4-1,.,.,TRBJ2-1,TGCGCCAGCAGCCAAGAGGGGCAGAATGAGCAGTTCTTC,CASSQEGQNEQFF
TRBV15,few,.,TRBJ2-7,TGTGCCACCGCACGAGGGACATCCTACGAGCAGTACTTC,CATARGTSYEQYF
TRBV5-5,few,.,TRBJ1-2,TGTGCCAGCAGCCTCAGGATTCCGAACTATGGCTACACCTTC,CASSLRIPNYGYTF
TRBV15,.,TRBD1,TRBJ1-4,TGTGCCACCAGCAGAGATCGGGGACAGCTGGTTGAAAAACTGTTTTTT,CATSRDRGQLVEKLFF
TRBV23-1,.,TRBD1,TRBJ2-7,TGCGCCAGCAGTAGCCGGGACAGGAATATCTACGAGCAGTACTTC,CASSSRDRNIYEQYF
TRBV7-6,.,TRBD2,TRBJ2-3,TGTGCCAGCAGCTTCGGACTAGCGGGGAGCACAGATACGCAGTATTTT,CASSFGLAGSTDTQYF
TRBV7-9,.,.,TRBJ1-2,TGTGCCAGCAGCCCCCAGGGTTTCACGAGTTATGGCTACACCTTC,CASSPQGFTSYGYTF
TRBV7-2,.,TRBD2,TRBJ2-1,TGTGCCAGCAGCTTAGGAAGGACTAGCGGGGGGCCCAAGAATGAGCAGTTCTTC,CASSLGRTSGGPKNEQFF
TRBV5-1,.,TRBD1,TRBJ1-2,TGCGCCAGCAGCTTGCCTCGGACAGGGGACAACTATGGCCACACCTTC,CASSLPRTGDNYGHTF
TRBV28,.,TRBD1,TRBJ2-7,TGTGCCAGCAGTACACCGGGACAGGGGAGCTACGAGCAGTACTTC,CASSTPGQGSYEQYF
TRBV29-1,.,TRBD1,TRBJ2-1,TGCAGCGGAACAGGGGCCTCCTACAATGAGCAGTTCTTC,CSGTGASYNEQFF
TRBV28,.,.,TRBJ1-1,TGTGCCAGCAGTCCTACTAGACAGGCCACTGAAGCTTTCTTT,CASSPTRQATEAFF
TRBV5-6,.,TRBD2,TRBJ2-7,TGTGCCAGCAGCTCGCTCCTAATAGCGGGGGGGCTCTACGAGCAGTACTTC,CASSSLLIAGGLYEQYF
TRBV28,once,.,TRBJ1-4,TGTGCCAGCGTACTAATGGGAGGTGAAAAACTGTTTTTT,CASVLMGGEKLFF
TRBV6-5,few,TRBD1,TRBJ2-2,TGTGCCAGCAGTCCCCTGACAGGGTTTCCCGGGGAGCTGTTTTTT,CASSPLTGFPGELFF